One sample yielded the 7 T cell receptor beta chains listed below, sequenced in a study of naive and memory T cell subsets. TCR cDNA received a 3' ligated oligonucleotide that carried a UMI. The SP2 primer and nested alpha and beta constant region primers amplified ligated cDNA in four rounds. TCRdb re-analysed the 5' RACE reads in MiXCR, keeping a single row per CDR3 protein. This sample has 56,000 or so distinct CDR3 sequences, with 7.6% found just once. The receptors come from a female donor in good health.

This clonotype was detected a few times. V usage is TRBV29-1 and J usage is TRBJ2-5; maybe TRBD1 (6 bases). This CDR3 contains 14 residues. CDR1 and CDR2 from the germline V gene are SQVTM and ANQGSEA. V was cut by 0 bases and J by 2 bases, with 10 bases left in between. The CDR3: CSVEDTGMQETQYF. DNA of the CDR3: TGCAGCGTTGAAGATACAGGGATGCAAGAGACCCAGTACTTC.

This clonotype has at least ten counts. The V gene is TRBV7-2, the J gene TRBJ1-5; a possible D gene is TRBD1 (5 bases). This CDR3 is 15 amino acids long. Germline assignment: CDR1 SGHTA and CDR2 FQGNSA. V gave up 5 bases and J gave up 5 bases, with 16 bases separating them. In nucleotides, the CDR3 is TGTGCCAGCAGCCCCAATTGGGGACTCGATCAGCCCCAGCATTTT. The encoded protein is CASSPNWGLDQPQHF.

V gene TRBV14 combines with J gene TRBJ1-1, with no clear D. CDR1 is SGHDN, CDR2 FVKESK, per germline. The CDR3 contains 13 residues. Trimming cost V 0 bases and J 4 bases, with 6 bases left between them. CDR3 region: CASSQDEITEAFF. The CDR3 region has the DNA TGTGCCAGCAGCCAAGACGAAATCACTGAAGCTTTCTTT.

The chain carries TRBV10-3 and TRBJ1-5, with a possible D match to TRBD1 (5 bases). V was pared by 0 bases and J by 5 bases, with 11 bases between. This CDR3 is built from 15 residues. Germline-derived CDR1 and CDR2 are ENHRY and SYGVKD. The CDR3 spells CAISESKGTDQPQHF. In DNA form, the CDR3 reads TGTGCCATCAGTGAGTCGAAGGGGACGGATCAGCCCCAGCATTTT.

The sample holds many counts of this clonotype. This chain uses TRBV12-3 or TRBV12-4 with TRBJ1-1, with D maybe TRBD1 (6 bases). V was shortened by 3 bases and J by 8 bases, with 13 bases between the two germline ends. CDR3 length: 13 amino acids. CDR3 coding DNA: TGTGCCAGCAGTTTCAGGGGATTTTCGGAAGCTTTCTTT. Its protein product is CASSFRGFSEAFF.

This clonotype was seen at least ten times. The rearrangement links TRBV20-1 to TRBJ1-5, with TRBD1 matching over 9 bases. Germline V gene data show CDR1 as DFQATT and CDR2 as SNEGSKA (reference sequence). Losses at the gene ends were 3 bases for V and 4 bases for J; bases not matched to a gene: 4. CDR3 length: 14 amino acids. The CDR3 region is CSARGDRENQPQHF. The CDR3 DNA reads TGCAGTGCTAGGGGGGACAGGGAGAATCAGCCCCAGCATTTT.

The chain is built from TRBV19 and TRBJ1-5; D uncertain. Germline CDR1 reads LNHDA; CDR2 reads SQIVND (reference sequence). The CDR3 length is 13 residues. Trimming stripped 6 bases from V and 7 bases from J, with 13 bases between. The CDR3 loop reads CASRLGRNQPQHF. The DNA of the CDR3 is TGTGCCAGTAGGTTAGGGAGGAACCAGCCCCAGCATTTT.